These 30 T cell receptor beta chains share one sample of origin, sequenced in a study of tumor-infiltrating lymphocytes in primary liver carcinoma. Production of TCR beta cDNA used around 500 ng total RNA together with a constant-region primer. Three rounds of nested multiplex PCR with slightly modified ARM-PCR produced TCR beta libraries. Two initial PCR rounds of around 10 cycles each paired TRBV1-TRBV30 forward primers with a C-beta reverse primer. Via MiXCR, TCRdb re-called the multiplex PCR reads, giving one row per CDR3 protein. Counted here are roughly 32,000 distinct CDR3 sequences, around 78% occurring once; the ten biggest clones make up roughly a third. The source material, about 19-30 mg of unsorted bulk tissue, was used to co-extract RNA and DNA. The sequencing sample was made of liver tumor tissue from sampling region 5. The subset: tumor region T5, tumor centre. Receptors originate from a man aged 40-55 years with primary liver carcinoma and hepatitis B virus infection.

In regard to this clonotype: The junction differs from germline at one of its ends, possibly a read error. The chain has TRBV6-6 and TRBJ2-7, with 14 nucleotides matching TRBD2. Germline CDR1 MNHNY, CDR2 SVGAGI (reference sequence). The length of the CDR3 is 15 residues. The CDR3 loop is CASGRTSGGFNEQCF. CDR3 bases: TGTGCCAGCGGGCGGACTAGCGGGGGGTTCAACGAGCAGTGCTTC.

About this clonotype itself: Germline and junction disagree at one end, which may indicate a read error. This rearrangement joins TRBV7-8 to TRBJ2-1, with 8 bases lining up with TRBD1. Germline CDR1 reads SGHVS; CDR2 reads FQNEAQ. The CDR3 contains 18 residues. CDR3 in DNA: TGTGCCAGCAGCCGGGGACAGGCGATTTTAAGCTCCTACAATAAGCAGTTCTTC. This sequence encodes CASSRGQAILSSYNKQFF.

This clonotype showed up many times. The V and J genes are TRBV5-1 and TRBJ2-7; 8 nucleotides align to TRBD1. CDR1 is SGHRS and CDR2 is YFSETQ in the germline V gene. The CDR3 is made up of 13 amino acids. Trimming removed 3 bases from V and 7 bases from J; junction bases left unmatched: 6. This CDR3 is CASSSTGDREQYF. Written as DNA, the CDR3 is TGCGCCAGCAGCTCTACAGGGGACAGGGAGCAGTACTTC.

Details on this clonotype: A junction end diverges from the germline sequence, so it may reflect a read error. V and J are TRBV6-5 and TRBJ2-2; the D call may be TRBD1 or TRBD2 (5 bases each). This CDR3 is built from 15 residues. CDR1 and CDR2 (germline): MNHEY, SVGAGI. The CDR3 coding sequence is TGTGTCAGCAGTTATCACGGGGCCGACACCGAGGAGCTGTTTTTT. Amino acids: CVSSYHGADTEELFF.

About this clonotype: The junction differs from germline at one of its ends, possibly a read error. The V call is TRBV6-6, the J call TRBJ2-7, with unresolved D. CDR1 is MNHNY, CDR2 SVGAGI, per germline (reference sequence). This CDR3 comprises 13 residues. The CDR3 DNA reads as TGTGCCAGCAGTTACACGGTCTCCTACGAGCACTACTTC. Translated, it gives CASSYTVSYEHYF.

With respect to this clonotype: At one end, the junction sequence differs from germline, possibly due to a read error. The rearrangement uses TRBV7-2 and TRBJ1-1, with a possible D match to TRBD1 (5 bases). CDR3 length: 13 amino acids. Germline lookup yields CDR1 SGHTA and CDR2 FQGNSA. The CDR3 here is CVSSRGQNTEAFF. The CDR3 DNA is TGTGTCAGCAGCAGAGGACAGAACACTGAAGCTTTCTTT.

Ten or more counts support this clonotype. V usage is TRBV24-1 and J usage is TRBJ2-7; TRBD1 matches at 8 bases. This CDR3 contains 15 residues. Per the germline V gene, CDR1 is KGHDR and CDR2 is SFDVKD. V was clipped by 2 bases and J by 2 bases; unmatched bases: 4. CDR3 DNA: TGTGCCACCAGTGATTCGAGGACAGGGACCTACGAGCAGTACTTC. Translated, it gives CATSDSRTGTYEQYF.

A note on this clonotype: The junction departs from the called germline gene at one end, perhaps through a read error. The J gene is TRBJ2-1, the V gene TRBV6-5; D is undetermined. The germline gives CDR1 MNHEY, CDR2 SVGAGI. The CDR3 spans 15 residues. DNA for the CDR3: TGTGACAGTTCGCTCGGCAGGTTCTCCTACAGTGAGCCGCTCTTC. Amino acid sequence: CDSSLGRFSYSEPLF.

About this clonotype: This could be a read error, since a much larger clone is one nucleotide away. This sequence joins TRBV7-2 and TRBJ1-1, with D possibly matching TRBD1 (5 bases). From germline, CDR1 is SGHTA and CDR2 FQGNSA. The CDR3 loop spans 14 amino acids. Trimming cost V 5 bases and J 6 bases, with 16 bases left between them. The CDR3 coding sequence is TGTACCAGCAGCCTCCGATGGGGGGATGCTGAAGCTTTCTTT. Amino acids: CTSSLRWGDAEAFF.

Regarding this clonotype: An end of the junction does not agree with germline; a read error may underlie this. The V gene is TRBV6-1, the J gene TRBJ2-3; TRBD2 is a possible D gene (5 bases). This CDR3 region has 16 residues. Germline V gene data show CDR1 as MNHNS and CDR2 as SASEGT. This CDR3 is CASSALGGSCTDMQYF. CDR3 DNA sequence: TGTGCCAGCAGTGCGCTTGGCGGGTCTTGCACAGATATGCAGTATTTT.

As for this clonotype: The junction departs from germline at one end; a sequencing error may be responsible. The J gene is TRBJ1-2, the V gene TRBV19; 12 positions match TRBD1. The CDR3 has 15 residues. Germline CDR1 reads LNHDA; CDR2 reads SQIVND (reference sequence). CDR3 bases: TGTGCCAGTAAAAGGGACAGGGGGCAGAGCTATGGCCACACCTTC. Amino acid sequence: CASKRDRGQSYGHTF.

As regards this clonotype: One junction end disagrees with the germline gene, perhaps due to a read error. This sequence joins TRBV28 and TRBJ2-1, with D possibly being TRBD1 (6 bases). Germline V gene data show CDR1 as MDHEN and CDR2 as SYDVKM. The CDR3 sequence is 15 residues long. The CDR3, as DNA: TGTGCCAGCAAGACAGGTTTGGGTCAGTACAATGACCAGTTCTTC. Its translation: CASKTGLGQYNDQFF.

V is TRBV5-4 and J is TRBJ2-7, with 7 bases that match TRBD2. The CDR3 sequence is 15 residues long. V lost 0 bases and J lost 13; bases outside the gene matches: 16. Germline CDR1 is SGHNT and CDR2 is YYREEE (reference sequence). CDR3 residues: CASSLDRGSLYENYF. The CDR3 bases are TGTGCCAGCAGCTTGGACCGCGGGAGCCTCTACGAGAACTACTTC. Full variable domain (remainder filled in from reference TRBV5-4 and TRBJ2-7): ETGVTQSPTHLIKTRGQQVTLRCSSQSGHNTVSWYQQALGQGPQFIFQYYREEENGRGNFPPRFSGLQFPNYSSELNVNALELDDSALYLCASSLDRGSLYENYFGPGTRLTVT.

About this clonotype: Relative to the germline gene, one junction end is altered; a read error may explain this. The chain couples TRBV9 to TRBJ2-6; TRBD2 might be the D (6 bases). Germline values: CDR1 SGDLS, CDR2 YYNGEE. The CDR3 totals 13 residues. The CDR3 here is CVNSVGGANVPTF. CDR3 sequence (DNA): TGTGTCAACAGCGTAGGCGGGGCCAACGTCCCGACTTTC.

This clonotype is medium-sized (0.01 to 0.1%) in the sample. CDR3 protein: CARWRLKPITGELFF. DNA for the CDR3: TGTGCCAGGTGGCGCCTTAAACCCATCACCGGGGAGCTGTTTTTT. V gene TRBV11-3 combines with J gene TRBJ2-2; the D is unclear. Germline CDR1 is SGHNT and CDR2 is YENEEA. There are 15 residues in the CDR3. V was trimmed by 9 bases and J by 4 bases, leaving 18 bases between them.

Concerning this clonotype: One end of the junction varies from germline; a read error may be responsible. This chain links TRBV13 with TRBJ2-2; 8 nucleotides align to TRBD2. This CDR3 region has 16 residues. Germline CDR1 PRHDT, CDR2 FYEKMQ (reference sequence). This CDR3 is CPSSLAREVHTGELLF. The CDR3 bases are TGTCCCAGCAGCTTAGCGCGGGAGGTTCACACCGGGGAGCTGTTGTTT.

V usage is TRBV5-4 and J usage is TRBJ2-5; 9 bases agree with TRBD2. The CDR3 contains 14 residues. Germline assignment: CDR1 SGHNT and CDR2 YYREEE (reference sequence). The V and J ends lost 5 bases and 7 bases, in that order; junction bases with no gene match: 9. The CDR3 spells CASSGRLAVGTQYF. CDR3 bases: TGTGCCAGCAGTGGGCGACTAGCGGTAGGGACCCAGTACTTC.

Note on this clonotype: Its ends do not fully match the called genes, so a read error is possible. The gene calls are TRBV4-2 and TRBJ2-6, with 9 bases lining up with TRBD1. Germline V gene sequence: CDR1 LGHNA, CDR2 YNFKEQ. This CDR3 comprises 18 residues. This chain's CDR3 is CASSQAATGGTGVNVLTF. The CDR3 nucleotides are TGTGCTAGCAGCCAAGCTGCGACAGGGGGGACTGGGGTCAACGTCCTGACATTC.

About this clonotype: The missing conserved phenylalanine or tryptophan at the end of this CDR3 makes a read error likely. Because the CDR3's place on the DNA is in doubt, the DNA is left out and the CDR3 is given as listed by TCRdb. The rearrangement joins TRBV4-1 to TRBJ2-7; the table names TRBD2, a call not compared with the DNA. Germline assignment: CDR1 MGHRA and CDR2 YSYEKL. Both ends counted, the CDR3 spans 19 residues. The CDR3 is CASSHPGLAGGPNRFEQYY.

Concerning this clonotype itself: A junction boundary mismatches the germline segment, possibly from a read error. This chain joins TRBV28 and TRBJ2-7, with 11 bases matching TRBD2. The CDR3 has 15 residues. Per the germline V gene, CDR1 is MDHEN and CDR2 is SYDVKM. The CDR3 DNA follows: TGTGCCAGCAGACTAGCGGGAGCCAGTCGGTACGAGCAGTGCTTC. Translation: CASRLAGASRYEQCF.

As concerns this clonotype: Relative to the germline gene, one junction end is altered; a read error may explain this. The chain joins TRBV11-2 to TRBJ2-7, with D possibly matching TRBD2 (5 bases). The CDR3 runs to 15 residues. The V gene's germline CDR1 is SGHAT and CDR2 FQNNGV. Here the CDR3 reads CASSQGIGRTYEQYF. In DNA, the CDR3 is TGCGCCAGCAGCCAAGGGATAGGGAGAACCTACGAACAGTACTTC.

This clonotype was recorded a few times. A read error may account for a junction end that differs from germline. The V and J genes are TRBV6-1 and TRBJ2-1; no definite D call. The CDR3 is 12 amino acids. Germline V lookup: CDR1 MNHNS, CDR2 SASEGT. In DNA, the CDR3 is TGTGCCTGCAGGCGGTTGATCAATGAACAGTTCTTC. This gives the protein CACRRLINEQFF.

In regard to this clonotype: At one end the junction does not follow the germline gene, possibly because of a read error. The rearrangement links TRBV4-1 to TRBJ2-7; no definite D call. The CDR3 totals 16 residues. Germline V CDR1 and CDR2: MGHRA, YSYEKL. CDR3 in DNA: TGCCCCAGCAGCCAGGAAACTTCGGTTATCTCCTACGAGCAGTACTTC. Translation gives CPSSQETSVISYEQYF.

The rearrangement uses TRBV11-2 and TRBJ2-5; D possibly corresponds to TRBD2 (5 bases). The CDR3 runs to 16 residues. From germline, CDR1 is SGHAT and CDR2 FQNNGV. In DNA form, the CDR3 reads TGTGTCAGTAGCCAAACTCCTGGCACGGGGAAAGAGACCCAGTACTTC. It is translated as CVSSQTPGTGKETQYF.

Worth noting for this clonotype: At one end the junction does not follow the germline gene, possibly because of a read error. This sequence joins TRBV12-3 or TRBV12-4 and TRBJ2-2; 7 bases map to TRBD2. The CDR3 is 14 amino acids. The CDR3 nucleotides are TGTGCCAGCAGCCACCACAGGCGGGCGGGGGAACTGTTTTTT. The encoded protein is CASSHHRRAGELFF.

Turning to this clonotype: One junction end disagrees with the germline gene, perhaps due to a read error. The CDR3 here is CATSLVLEEIQYF. DNA of the CDR3: TGTGCCACCAGCTTAGTTCTGGAAGAGATTCAGTACTTC. The V call is TRBV11-2, the J call TRBJ2-5; D gene uncertain. Germline V CDR1 and CDR2: SGHAT, FQNNGV. The CDR3 runs to 13 residues.

This clonotype was detected once. This sequence joins TRBV29-1 and TRBJ1-2; the D is unclear. This CDR3 comprises 12 residues. The ends were cut back, 5 bases at V and 13 bases at J, with 20 bases in the middle. The germline gives CDR1 SQVTM, CDR2 ANQGSEA. This CDR3 is CSVRVNYAGSTF. The DNA of the CDR3 is TGCAGCGTTAGAGTCAACTACGCTGGTTCCACCTTC.

Note on this clonotype: The germline gene is not matched at one end of the junction; a read error may be the cause. This chain joins TRBV11-2 and TRBJ2-6; tentatively, D is TRBD1 (6 bases). This CDR3 is 12 amino acids long. Germline values: CDR1 SGHAT, CDR2 FQNNGV. As DNA, the CDR3 is TGCGCCAACAGCTTGGGGGCCAACGTCATGACTTTC. Protein sequence: CANSLGANVMTF.

V and J are TRBV7-8 and TRBJ2-1; TRBD1 is a possible D gene (6 bases). The germline V gene encodes CDR1 SGHVS and CDR2 FQNEAQ. V lost 8 bases and J 10 bases, leaving 21 bases between the germline ends. The CDR3 consists of 14 residues. The CDR3 DNA follows: TGTGCCAGCGGCTCCACGAGACAGGATAGGGAGCAGTTCTTC. Translating it yields CASGSTRQDREQFF.

This clonotype appeared many times. The V and J genes are TRBV28 and TRBJ2-3; 7 bases fit TRBD2. Germline CDR1 and CDR2: MDHEN and SYDVKM. The CDR3 has 14 residues. J was trimmed by 4 bases and V by 5 bases; bases with no gene match: 6. The CDR3 DNA follows: TGTGCCAGCAGTCCTCCGGGGGGTTCAGATACGCAGTATTTT. This sequence encodes CASSPPGGSDTQYF.